One sample yielded the 14 T cell receptor beta chains listed below, sequenced in a study of blood T cells in healthy people across ages. With a J-beta primer mix and a sample-barcoded 5' primer, a second PCR ran about 7 to 11 cycles. Each CDR3 protein is one row after TCRdb ran MiXCR on the 5' RACE reads. The data show roughly 830,000 distinct CDR3 sequences, with around two thirds seen just once and 25% to 35% held by the top ten. The sequencing sample was made of blood. These receptor sequences come from a man between 25 and 39 years old in good health.

This clonotype has only a few counts. The J gene is TRBJ2-7, the V gene TRBV6-2 or TRBV6-3; the match to TRBD1 covers 7 bases. The V and J ends lost 2 bases and 4 bases, in that order; junction bases with no gene match: 14. The CDR3 consists of 17 residues. In germline, CDR1 is MNHEY, CDR2 SVGEGT. The CDR3 nucleotides are TGTGCCAGCAGTTACCCTGAAAGGACAGGTAAAGTATACGAGCAGTACTTC. Translated, it gives CASSYPERTGKVYEQYF.

J is TRBJ2-4 and V is TRBV12-3 or TRBV12-4, with a tentative D call TRBD1 (6 bases). Trimming left V 5 bases short and J 1 base short, with 12 bases between. There are 15 residues in the CDR3. The CDR3 region is CASSPRQGAKNIQYF. CDR3 sequence (DNA): TGTGCCAGCAGTCCTCGCCAGGGGGCCAAAAACATTCAGTACTTC.

The chain carries TRBV20-1 and TRBJ1-5, with D possibly TRBD1 on 5 matching bases. V was shortened by 5 bases and J by 4 bases, with 15 bases between the two germline ends. Germline V gene sequence: CDR1 DFQATT, CDR2 SNEGSKA (reference sequence). This CDR3 is built from 14 residues. CDR3 DNA sequence: TGCAGTGCTTCCGGGGGATTTTATAATCAGCCCCAGCATTTT. Its translation: CSASGGFYNQPQHF.

This clonotype was picked up a small number of times. This rearrangement joins TRBV6-6 to TRBJ2-7; 9 nucleotides line up with TRBD1. The CDR3 covers 15 residues. V lost 4 bases and J lost 2; bases outside the gene matches: 6. Germline-derived CDR1 and CDR2 are MNHNY and SVGAGI (reference sequence). The CDR3: CASSWDRELPYEQYF. CDR3 in DNA: TGTGCCAGCAGTTGGGACAGGGAATTGCCCTACGAGCAGTACTTC.

This clonotype occurred a few times. This sequence joins TRBV29-1 and TRBJ2-1; 8 nucleotides align to TRBD1. Germline V gives CDR1 SQVTM, CDR2 ANQGSEA. The CDR3 totals 17 residues. The junction had 18 bases not matched to a gene; V was cut back by 6 bases and J by 5 bases. As DNA, the CDR3 is TGCAGCGTGAAAGATCAATTTAGCAGGACAGGGAACAATGAGCAGTTCTTC. Protein product: CSVKDQFSRTGNNEQFF.

In this sample, this clonotype turned up a few times. The chain employs TRBV7-2 and TRBJ2-1; 8 bases match TRBD2. The junction had 11 bases not matched to a gene; V was cut back by 5 bases and J by 8 bases. CDR3 length: 15 amino acids. From germline, CDR1 is SGHTA and CDR2 FQGNSA. This chain's CDR3 is CASSETSGPTYEQFF. CDR3 DNA sequence: TGTGCCAGCAGCGAAACTAGCGGACCTACATATGAGCAGTTCTTC.

A remark on this clonotype: A read error may account for a junction end that differs from germline. The V call is TRBV7-3, the J call TRBJ2-7; 9 nucleotides agree with TRBD2. Germline assignment: CDR1 SGHTA and CDR2 FQGTGA. The CDR3 is made up of 17 amino acids. In nucleotides, the CDR3 is TGTACCAGCAGCTTAAGCCCCATAGCGGGGGCTATCTACGAGCAGTACTTC. Translated: CTSSLSPIAGAIYEQYF.

Of note for this clonotype: One end of the junction does not line up with germline, which may come from a read error. The V and J genes are TRBV7-7 and TRBJ2-1; 7 nucleotides agree with TRBD1. Germline V CDR1 and CDR2: SSHAT, FNYEAQ (reference sequence). This CDR3 has 13 residues. The DNA for the CDR3 is TGTGCTAGCAGCTTACGACAGGGCTACGAGCAGTTCTTC. Protein sequence: CASSLRQGYEQFF.

J is TRBJ1-2 and V is TRBV20-1; 10 bases align to TRBD1. The CDR3 is 13 amino acids. Germline trimming cut 5 bases from V and 4 bases from J; bases unmatched to any gene: 4. Germline CDR1 DFQATT, CDR2 SNEGSKA (reference sequence). The CDR3 loop reads CSAARTGGYGYTF. The CDR3 bases are TGCAGTGCTGCCCGGACAGGGGGCTATGGCTACACCTTC.

J is TRBJ2-1 and V is TRBV5-1; TRBD1 matches at 7 bases. With the DNA end fitting TRBJ2-7 better, the J assignment may be wrong. Germline V CDR1 and CDR2: SGHRS, YFSETQ. This CDR3 comprises 15 residues. CDR3 DNA: TGCGCCAGCAGCTTGGAAGGCCGGCAGGGGGACGAGCAGTACTTC. Residues: CASSLEGRQGDEQYF.

The J gene is TRBJ2-5, the V gene TRBV2; D gene unclear. Trimming shortened V by 7 bases and J by 1 base, and 13 bases separated the two germline ends. The CDR3 is 14 residues long. Germline V CDR1 and CDR2: SNHLY, FYNNEI. The CDR3 coding sequence is TGTGCCAGCACGTCAAGCTTACTCCAAGAGACCCAGTACTTC. It encodes CASTSSLLQETQYF.

The chain uses TRBV20-1 and TRBJ2-1; a weak D match, TRBD2 (5 bases). Trimming removed 6 bases from V and 6 bases from J, with 18 bases in between. Germline V gene data show CDR1 as DFQATT and CDR2 as SNEGSKA (reference sequence). The CDR3 length is 14 residues. CDR3: CSAHREGYLNEQFF. CDR3 in DNA: TGCAGTGCCCATCGGGAAGGGTACCTCAATGAGCAGTTCTTC.

With respect to this clonotype: An end of the junction differs from the germline gene, which may be a read error. CDR3 sequence reads: CASNQGQGELDGYTF. The CDR3 DNA reads as TGTGCCAGCAACCAAGGACAGGGCGAACTAGATGGCTACACCTTC. The J gene is TRBJ1-2, the V gene TRBV3-1, with 8 bases lining up with TRBD1. Germline CDR1 is LGHDT and CDR2 is YNNKEL (reference sequence). This CDR3 spans 15 amino acids.

This clonotype was found once. The chain has TRBV20-1 and TRBJ2-7; TRBD2 matches at 10 bases. The CDR3 spans 17 residues. Germline trimming cut 6 bases from V and 0 bases from J; bases unmatched to any gene: 14. Looked up from germline, CDR1 is DFQATT and CDR2 is SNEGSKA (reference sequence). CDR3 DNA sequence: TGCAGTGCCCGGGGGCTAGCGGGGGCCTCAGGCTCCTACGAGCAGTACTTC. Translation gives CSARGLAGASGSYEQYF.